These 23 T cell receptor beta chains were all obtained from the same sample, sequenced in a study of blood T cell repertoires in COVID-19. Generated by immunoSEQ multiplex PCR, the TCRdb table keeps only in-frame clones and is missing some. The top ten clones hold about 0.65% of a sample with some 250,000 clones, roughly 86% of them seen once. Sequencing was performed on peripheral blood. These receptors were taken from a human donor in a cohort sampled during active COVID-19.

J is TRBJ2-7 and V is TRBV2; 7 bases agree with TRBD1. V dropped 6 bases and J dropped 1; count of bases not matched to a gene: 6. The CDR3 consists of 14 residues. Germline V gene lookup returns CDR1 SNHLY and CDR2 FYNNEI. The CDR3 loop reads CASSPGQSSYEQYF. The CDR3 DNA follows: TGTGCCAGCAGCCCGGGACAGAGTTCCTACGAGCAGTACTTC.

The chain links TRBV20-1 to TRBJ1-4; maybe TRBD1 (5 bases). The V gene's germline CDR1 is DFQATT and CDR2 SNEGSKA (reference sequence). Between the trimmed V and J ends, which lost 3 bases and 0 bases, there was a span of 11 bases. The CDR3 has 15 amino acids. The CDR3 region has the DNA TGCAGTGCTAGTCCCGGGGGGACAACTAATGAAAAACTGTTTTTT. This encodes CSASPGGTTNEKLFF.

CDR3 sequence: CASSSRTGHREQFF. CDR3 DNA: TGTGCCAGCAGCTCTAGAACTGGCCACAGGGAGCAGTTCTTC. This chain connects TRBV5-4 to TRBJ2-1; the D gene is possibly TRBD1 (5 bases). Germline loops: CDR1 SGHNT, CDR2 YYREEE (reference sequence). The CDR3 runs 14 residues. Trimming cost V 3 bases and J 10 bases, with 17 bases left between them.

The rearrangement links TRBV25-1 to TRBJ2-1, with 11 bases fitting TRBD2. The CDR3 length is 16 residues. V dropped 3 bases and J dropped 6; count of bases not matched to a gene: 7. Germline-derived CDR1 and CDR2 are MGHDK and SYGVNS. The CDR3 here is CASSDLLAGEFNEQFF. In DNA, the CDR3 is TGTGCCAGCAGTGACTTACTAGCGGGGGAGTTCAATGAGCAGTTCTTC.

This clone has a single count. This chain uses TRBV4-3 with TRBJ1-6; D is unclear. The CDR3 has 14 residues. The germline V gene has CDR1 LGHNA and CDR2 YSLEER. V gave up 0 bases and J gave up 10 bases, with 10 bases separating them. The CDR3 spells CASSQEEGDSPLHF. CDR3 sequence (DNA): TGCGCCAGCAGCCAAGAGGAAGGAGACTCACCCCTCCACTTT.

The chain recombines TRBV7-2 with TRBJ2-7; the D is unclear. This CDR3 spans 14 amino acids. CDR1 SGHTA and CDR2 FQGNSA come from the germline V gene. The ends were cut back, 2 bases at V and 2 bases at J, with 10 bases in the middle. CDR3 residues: CASSLIREAYEQYF. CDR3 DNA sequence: TGTGCCAGCAGCTTAATCCGAGAAGCCTACGAGCAGTACTTC.

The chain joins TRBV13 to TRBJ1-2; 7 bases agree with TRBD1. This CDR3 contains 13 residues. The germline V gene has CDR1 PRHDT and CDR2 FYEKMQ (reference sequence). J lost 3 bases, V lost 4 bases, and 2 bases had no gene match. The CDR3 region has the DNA TGTGCCAGCAGCTACGACAGGGACTATGGCTACACCTTC. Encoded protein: CASSYDRDYGYTF.

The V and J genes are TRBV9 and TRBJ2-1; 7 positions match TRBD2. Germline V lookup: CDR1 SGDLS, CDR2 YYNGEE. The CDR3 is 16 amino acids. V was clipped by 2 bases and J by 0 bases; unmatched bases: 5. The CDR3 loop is CASSVQAGSSYNEQFF. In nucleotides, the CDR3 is TGTGCCAGCAGCGTTCAAGCGGGGAGCTCCTACAATGAGCAGTTCTTC.

The CDR3 DNA reads TGTGCCAGCAGCTCGAGGGACAGGGCCCACGAGCAGTACTTC. Translation: CASSSRDRAHEQYF. J is TRBJ2-7 and V is TRBV7-2; 9 bases fit TRBD1. The V segment lost 4 bases and the J segment 5 bases; nucleotides outside the gene matches: 6. This CDR3 region has 14 residues. Looked up from germline, CDR1 is SGHTA and CDR2 is FQGNSA.

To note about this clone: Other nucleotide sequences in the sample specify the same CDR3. CDR3 sequence (DNA): TGTGCCTGGACCAGTGGAGAGACCCAGTACTTC. It codes for CAWTSGETQYF. The chain carries TRBV30 and TRBJ2-5, with unresolved D. Germline CDR1 and CDR2: GTSNPN and SVGIG (reference sequence). V lost 4 bases to trimming and J lost 4 bases, with 7 bases between them. The CDR3 length is 11 residues.

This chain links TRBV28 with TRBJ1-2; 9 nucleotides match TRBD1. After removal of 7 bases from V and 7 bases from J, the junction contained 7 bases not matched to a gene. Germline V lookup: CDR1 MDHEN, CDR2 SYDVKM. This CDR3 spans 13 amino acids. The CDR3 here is CASTDRGLGGYTF. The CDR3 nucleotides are TGTGCCAGCACGGACAGGGGATTGGGTGGCTACACCTTC.

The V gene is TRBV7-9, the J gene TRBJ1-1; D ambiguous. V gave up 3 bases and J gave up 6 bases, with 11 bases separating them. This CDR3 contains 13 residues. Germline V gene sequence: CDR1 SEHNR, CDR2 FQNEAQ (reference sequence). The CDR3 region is CASSFSGEPEAFF. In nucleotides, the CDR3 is TGTGCCAGCAGCTTTTCGGGAGAACCTGAAGCTTTCTTT. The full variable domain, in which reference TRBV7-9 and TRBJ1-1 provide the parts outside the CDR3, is DTGVSQNPRHKITKRGQNVTFRCDPISEHNRLYWYRQTLGQGPEFLTYFQNEAQLEKSRLLSDRFSAERPKGSFSTLEIQRTEQGDSAMYLCASSFSGEPEAFFGQGTRLTVV.

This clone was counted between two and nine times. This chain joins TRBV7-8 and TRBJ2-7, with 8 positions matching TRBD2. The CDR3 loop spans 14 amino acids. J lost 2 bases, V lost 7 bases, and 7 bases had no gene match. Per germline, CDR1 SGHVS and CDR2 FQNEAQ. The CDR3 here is CASTEGLGPYEQYF. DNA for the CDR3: TGTGCCAGCACCGAGGGACTAGGCCCCTACGAGCAGTACTTC.

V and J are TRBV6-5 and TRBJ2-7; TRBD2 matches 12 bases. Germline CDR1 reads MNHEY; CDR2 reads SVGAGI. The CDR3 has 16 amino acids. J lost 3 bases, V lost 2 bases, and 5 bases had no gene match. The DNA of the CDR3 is TGTGCCAGCAGTTACCTGGGACTAGCGGGCCGCTACGAGCAGTACTTC. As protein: CASSYLGLAGRYEQYF.

The DNA for the CDR3 is TGTGCCATCAGTGGAGTGTTGGGGGCGACTGTCGAGACCCAGTACTTC. Its protein product is CAISGVLGATVETQYF. The chain links TRBV10-3 to TRBJ2-5; tentative D call: TRBD1 (6 bases). Deletions cut 4 bases from V and 5 bases from J, with 20 bases between. CDR1 is ENHRY and CDR2 is SYGVKD in the germline V gene. The CDR3 loop spans 16 amino acids.

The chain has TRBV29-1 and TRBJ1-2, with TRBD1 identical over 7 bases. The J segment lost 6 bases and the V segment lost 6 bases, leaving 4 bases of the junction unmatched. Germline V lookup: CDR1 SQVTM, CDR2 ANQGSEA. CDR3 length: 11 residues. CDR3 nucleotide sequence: TGCAGCGTAGAGGGGGCGGATGGCTACACCTTC. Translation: CSVEGADGYTF.

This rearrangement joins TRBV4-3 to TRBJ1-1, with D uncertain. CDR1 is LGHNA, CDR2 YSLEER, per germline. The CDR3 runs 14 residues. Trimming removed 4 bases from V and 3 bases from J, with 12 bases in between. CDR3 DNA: TGCGCCAGCAGCCCGGGGTCCACGGACACTGAAGCTTTCTTT. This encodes CASSPGSTDTEAFF.

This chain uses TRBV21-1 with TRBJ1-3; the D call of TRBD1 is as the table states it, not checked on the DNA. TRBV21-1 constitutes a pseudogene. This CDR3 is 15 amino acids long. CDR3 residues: CASSKVVSSGNTIYF. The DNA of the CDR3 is TGTGCCAGCAGCAAAGTGGTCAGCTCTGGAAACACCATATATTTT.

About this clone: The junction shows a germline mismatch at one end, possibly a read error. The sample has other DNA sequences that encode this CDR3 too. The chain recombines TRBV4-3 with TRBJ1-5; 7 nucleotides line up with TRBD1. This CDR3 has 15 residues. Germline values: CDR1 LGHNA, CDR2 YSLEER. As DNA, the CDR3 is TGCGCCAGTAGCCGCGTGACAGGGTATAATCAGCCCCAGCATTTT. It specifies CASSRVTGYNQPQHF.

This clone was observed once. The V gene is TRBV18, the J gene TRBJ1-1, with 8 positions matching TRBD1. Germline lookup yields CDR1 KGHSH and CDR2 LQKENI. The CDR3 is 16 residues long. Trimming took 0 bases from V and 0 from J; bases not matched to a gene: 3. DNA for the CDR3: TGTGCCAGCTCACCACCGCAGGGGGCTCTGAACACTGAAGCTTTCTTT. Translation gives CASSPPQGALNTEAFF.

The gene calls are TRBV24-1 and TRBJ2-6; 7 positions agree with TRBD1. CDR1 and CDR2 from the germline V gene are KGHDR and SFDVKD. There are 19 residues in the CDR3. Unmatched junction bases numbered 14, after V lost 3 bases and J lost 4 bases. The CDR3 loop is CATSDGTRPGGLGANVLTF. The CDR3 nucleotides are TGTGCCACCAGTGATGGGACCAGACCAGGGGGATTGGGGGCCAACGTCCTGACTTTC.

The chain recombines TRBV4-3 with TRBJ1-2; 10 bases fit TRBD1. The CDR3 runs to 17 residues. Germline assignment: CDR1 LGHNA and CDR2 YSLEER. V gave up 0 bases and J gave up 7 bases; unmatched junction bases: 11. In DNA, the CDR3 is TGCGCCAGCAGCCAAGATCGGGGATCGGGACAGGGGTCTGGCTACACCTTC. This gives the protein CASSQDRGSGQGSGYTF.

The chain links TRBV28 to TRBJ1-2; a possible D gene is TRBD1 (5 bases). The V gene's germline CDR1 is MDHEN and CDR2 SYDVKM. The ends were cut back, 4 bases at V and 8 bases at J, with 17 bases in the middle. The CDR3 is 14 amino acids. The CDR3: CASSYLAQGDGYTF. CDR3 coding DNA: TGTGCCAGCAGTTACCTAGCGCAGGGTGACGGCTACACCTTC.